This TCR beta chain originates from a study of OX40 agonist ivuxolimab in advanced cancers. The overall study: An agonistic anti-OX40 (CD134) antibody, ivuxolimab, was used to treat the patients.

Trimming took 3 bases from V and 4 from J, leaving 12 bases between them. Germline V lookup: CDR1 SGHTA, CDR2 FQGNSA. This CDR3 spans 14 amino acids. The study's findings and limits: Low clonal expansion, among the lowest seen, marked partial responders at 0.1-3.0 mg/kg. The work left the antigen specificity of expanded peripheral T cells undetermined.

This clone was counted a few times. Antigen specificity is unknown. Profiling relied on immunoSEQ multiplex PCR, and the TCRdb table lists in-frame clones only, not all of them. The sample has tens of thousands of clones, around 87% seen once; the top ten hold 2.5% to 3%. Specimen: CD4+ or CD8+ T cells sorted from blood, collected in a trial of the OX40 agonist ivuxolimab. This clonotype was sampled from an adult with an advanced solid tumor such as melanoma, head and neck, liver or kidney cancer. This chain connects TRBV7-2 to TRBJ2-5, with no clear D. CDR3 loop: CASSFSQVVETQYF. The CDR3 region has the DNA TGTGCCAGCAGCTTTTCCCAGGTGGTAGAGACCCAGTACTTC.